This passage covers 2 T cell receptor beta chains from one sample sequenced in a study of identical twins. In TCRdb, the 5' RACE reads were re-called with MiXCR into one record per CDR3 protein. The repertoire holds approximately 700,000 distinct CDR3 sequences, approximately 6.1% seen once, with about 2% in the top ten. Sequences were obtained from naive T cells sorted from blood. The receptors originated from a man aged 18-30 years in good health.

This clonotype was counted only a few times. This chain uses TRBV7-9 with TRBJ2-1; no clear D. CDR1 is SEHNR and CDR2 is FQNEAQ in the germline V gene (reference sequence). Deletions cut 4 bases from V and 1 base from J, with 14 bases between. The length of the CDR3 is 16 residues. The CDR3: CASSSALPLSYNEQFF. The DNA of the CDR3 is TGTGCCAGCAGCTCCGCCCTTCCCCTGTCCTACAATGAGCAGTTCTTC.

In this sample, this clonotype turned up many times. The genes are TRBV7-2 and TRBJ1-1; 9 bases align to TRBD1. Per germline, CDR1 SGHTA and CDR2 FQGNSA. The CDR3 sequence is 15 residues long. The trim removed 5 bases at V and 11 bases at J, leaving 15 bases unmatched. This CDR3 is CASSLRTGERMVAFF. CDR3 sequence (DNA): TGTGCCAGCAGCCTACGGACAGGGGAACGGATGGTTGCTTTCTTT. Supplemented by reference TRBV7-2 and TRBJ1-1, the full variable domain reads GAGVSQSPSNKVTEKGKDVELRCDPISGHTALYWYRQSLGQGLEFLIYFQGNSAPDKSGLPSDRFSAERTGGSVSTLTIQRTQQEDSAVYLCASSLRTGERMVAFFGQGTRLTVV.